The clone carrying this T cell receptor (beta chain) was counted between two and nine times. Germline V gene sequence: CDR1 SGHDT, CDR2 YYEEEE. This CDR3 has 14 residues. V lost 0 bases and J lost 3, with 10 bases in between. These data are taken from a study of blood T cell repertoires in COVID-19. Study context: The origin of the acute and convalescent COVID-19 samples was the United States, Italy and Spain. The cDNA or gDNA used as material had been derived from T cells, B-cell-depleted T cells, or PBMCs.

Repertoires were generated with immunoSEQ multiplex PCR, while TCRdb's copy carries only in-frame clones and drops some. Altogether 200,000 to 250,000 clones are present, 80% to 90% being singletons, with the ten largest covering approximately 4.8%. Participants' reported clinical history set cohort assignment. During the 2 weeks before they entered the study, exposed participants had met someone with a PCR-confirmed or clinician-diagnosed COVID-19 case. The sequence derives from a woman aged 30 to 39 who had been exposed to COVID-19. Input material: PBMCs or T cells enriched from blood (not recorded which). This chain uses TRBV5-6 with TRBJ2-7, with D maybe TRBD1 (5 bases). The CDR3 DNA sequence: TGTGCCAGCAGCTTGGTGGGGCCGGGCTACGAGCAGTACTTC. Translating gives CASSLVGPGYEQYF.